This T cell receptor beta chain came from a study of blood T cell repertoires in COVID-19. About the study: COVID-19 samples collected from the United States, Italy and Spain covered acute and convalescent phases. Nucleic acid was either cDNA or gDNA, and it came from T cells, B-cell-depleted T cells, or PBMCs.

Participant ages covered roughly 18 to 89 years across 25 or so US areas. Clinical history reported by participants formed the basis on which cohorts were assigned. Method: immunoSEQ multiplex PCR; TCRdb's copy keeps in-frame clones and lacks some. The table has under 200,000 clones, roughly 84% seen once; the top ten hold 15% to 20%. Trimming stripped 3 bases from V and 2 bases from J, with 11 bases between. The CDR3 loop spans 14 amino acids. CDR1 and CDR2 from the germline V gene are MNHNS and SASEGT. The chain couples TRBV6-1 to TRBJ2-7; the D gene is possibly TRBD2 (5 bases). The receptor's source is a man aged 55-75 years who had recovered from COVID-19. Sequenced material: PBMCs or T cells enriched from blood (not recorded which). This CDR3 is CASSDSGLTYEQYF. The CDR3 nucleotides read TGTGCCAGCAGTGACAGCGGTTTAACCTACGAGCAGTACTTC.